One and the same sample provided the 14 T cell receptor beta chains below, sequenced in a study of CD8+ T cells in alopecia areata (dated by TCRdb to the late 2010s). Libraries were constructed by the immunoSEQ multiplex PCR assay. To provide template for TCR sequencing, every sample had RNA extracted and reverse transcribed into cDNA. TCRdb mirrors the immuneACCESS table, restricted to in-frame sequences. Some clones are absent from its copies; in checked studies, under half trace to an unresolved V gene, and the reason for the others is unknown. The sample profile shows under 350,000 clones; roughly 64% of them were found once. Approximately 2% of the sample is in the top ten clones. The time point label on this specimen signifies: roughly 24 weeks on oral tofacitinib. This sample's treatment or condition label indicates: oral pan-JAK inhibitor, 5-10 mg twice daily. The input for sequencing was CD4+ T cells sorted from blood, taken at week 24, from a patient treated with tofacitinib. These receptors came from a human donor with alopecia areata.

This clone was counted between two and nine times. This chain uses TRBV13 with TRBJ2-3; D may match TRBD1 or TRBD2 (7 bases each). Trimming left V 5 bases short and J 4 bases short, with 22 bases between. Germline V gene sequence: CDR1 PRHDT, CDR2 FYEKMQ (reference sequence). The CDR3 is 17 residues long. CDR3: CASSTRTRAGGADTQYF. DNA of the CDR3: TGTGCCAGCAGCACTCGGACTAGGGCAGGGGGGGCAGATACGCAGTATTTT.

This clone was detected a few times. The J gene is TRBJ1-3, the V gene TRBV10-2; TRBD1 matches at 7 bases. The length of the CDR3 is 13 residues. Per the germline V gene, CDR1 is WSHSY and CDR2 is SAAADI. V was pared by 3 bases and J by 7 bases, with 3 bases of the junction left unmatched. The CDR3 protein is CASSEQGKNTIYF. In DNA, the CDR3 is TGCGCCAGCAGTGAACAGGGGAAGAACACCATATATTTT.

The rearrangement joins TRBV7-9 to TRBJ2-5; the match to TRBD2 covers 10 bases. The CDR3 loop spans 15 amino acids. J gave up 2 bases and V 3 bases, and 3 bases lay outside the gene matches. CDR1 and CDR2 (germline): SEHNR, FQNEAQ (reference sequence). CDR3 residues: CASSFPAGGQETQYF. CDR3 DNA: TGTGCCAGCAGCTTCCCAGCGGGGGGGCAAGAGACCCAGTACTTC.

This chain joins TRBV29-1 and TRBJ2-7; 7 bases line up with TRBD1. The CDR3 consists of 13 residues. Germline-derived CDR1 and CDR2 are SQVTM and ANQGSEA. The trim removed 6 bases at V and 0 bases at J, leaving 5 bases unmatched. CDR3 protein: CSVDRTHSYEQYF. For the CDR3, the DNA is TGCAGCGTGGACAGGACCCACTCCTACGAGCAGTACTTC.

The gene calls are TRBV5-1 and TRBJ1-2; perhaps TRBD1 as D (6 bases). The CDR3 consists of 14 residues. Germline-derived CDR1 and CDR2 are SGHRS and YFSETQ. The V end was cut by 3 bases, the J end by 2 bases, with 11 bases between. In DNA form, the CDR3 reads TGCGCCAGCAGCTCAACAGGGATCAACTATGGCTACACCTTC. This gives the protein CASSSTGINYGYTF.

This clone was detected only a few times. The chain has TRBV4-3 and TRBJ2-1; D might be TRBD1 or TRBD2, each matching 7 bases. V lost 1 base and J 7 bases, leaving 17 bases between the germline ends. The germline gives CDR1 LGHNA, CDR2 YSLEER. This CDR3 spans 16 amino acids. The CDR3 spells CASSQGGEGAGNEQFF. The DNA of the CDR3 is TGCGCCAGCAGCCAAGGGGGGGAGGGGGCCGGTAATGAGCAGTTCTTC.

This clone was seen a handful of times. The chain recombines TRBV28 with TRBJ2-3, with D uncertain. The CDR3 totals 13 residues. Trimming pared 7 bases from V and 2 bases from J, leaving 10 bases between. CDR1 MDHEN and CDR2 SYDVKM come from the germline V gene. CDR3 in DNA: TGTGCCAGCACTCAAAAGCACACAGATACGCAGTATTTT. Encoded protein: CASTQKHTDTQYF.

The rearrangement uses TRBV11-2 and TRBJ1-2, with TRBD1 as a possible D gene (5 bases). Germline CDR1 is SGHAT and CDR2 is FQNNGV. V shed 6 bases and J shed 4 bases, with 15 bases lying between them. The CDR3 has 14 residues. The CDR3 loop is CASRGRWQTYGYTF. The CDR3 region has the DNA TGTGCCAGCAGGGGACGGTGGCAGACCTATGGCTACACCTTC.

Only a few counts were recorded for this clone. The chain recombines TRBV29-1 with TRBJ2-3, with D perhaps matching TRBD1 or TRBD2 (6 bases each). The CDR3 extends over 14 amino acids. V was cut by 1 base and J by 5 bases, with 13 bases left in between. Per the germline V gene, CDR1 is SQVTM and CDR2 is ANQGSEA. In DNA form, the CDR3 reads TGCAGCGTTGAAGGGGGGGCCTCAGAAGATACGCAGTATTTT. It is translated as CSVEGGASEDTQYF.

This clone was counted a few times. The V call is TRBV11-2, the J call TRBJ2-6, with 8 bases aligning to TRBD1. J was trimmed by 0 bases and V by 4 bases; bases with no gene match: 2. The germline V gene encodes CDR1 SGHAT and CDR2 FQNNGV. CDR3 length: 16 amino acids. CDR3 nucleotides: TGTGCCAGCAGCTGGACAGGGTACTCTGGGGCCAACGTCCTGACTTTC. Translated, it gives CASSWTGYSGANVLTF.

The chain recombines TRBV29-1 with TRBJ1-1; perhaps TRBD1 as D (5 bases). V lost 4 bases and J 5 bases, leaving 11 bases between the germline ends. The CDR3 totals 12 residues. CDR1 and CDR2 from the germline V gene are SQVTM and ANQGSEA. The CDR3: CSVAPWGTEAFF. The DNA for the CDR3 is TGCAGCGTTGCTCCATGGGGGACTGAAGCTTTCTTT.

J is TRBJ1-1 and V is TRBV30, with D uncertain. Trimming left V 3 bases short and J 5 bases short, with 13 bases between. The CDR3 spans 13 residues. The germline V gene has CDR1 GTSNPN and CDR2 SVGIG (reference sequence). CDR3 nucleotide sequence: TGTGCCTGGAGAAGGGAGGTGGAAACTGAAGCTTTCTTT. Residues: CAWRREVETEAFF.

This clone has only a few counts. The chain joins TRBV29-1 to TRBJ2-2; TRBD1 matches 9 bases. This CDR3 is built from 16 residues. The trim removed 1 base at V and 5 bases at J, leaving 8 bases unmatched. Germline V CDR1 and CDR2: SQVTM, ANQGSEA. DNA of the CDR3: TGCAGCGTTGAAGCGAGGACAGGGGCGTGGACCGGGGAGCTGTTTTTT. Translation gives CSVEARTGAWTGELFF.

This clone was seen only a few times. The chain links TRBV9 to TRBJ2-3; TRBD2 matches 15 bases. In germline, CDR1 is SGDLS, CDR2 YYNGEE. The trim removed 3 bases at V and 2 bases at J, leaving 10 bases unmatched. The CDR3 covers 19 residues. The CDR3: CASSAGLAGGPITTDTQYF. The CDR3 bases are TGTGCCAGCAGCGCGGGACTAGCGGGGGGCCCCATAACCACAGATACGCAGTATTTT. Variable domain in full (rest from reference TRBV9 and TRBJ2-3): DSGVTQTPKHLITATGQRVTLRCSPRSGDLSVYWYQQSLDQGLQFLIQYYNGEERAKGNILERFSAQQFPDLHSELNLSSLELGDSALYFCASSAGLAGGPITTDTQYFGPGTRLTVL.